This TCR beta chain was identified during a study of cytomegalovirus exposure and HLA in healthy donors. Study-wide context: The early release's HLA-typed donors yielded roughly 85 million unique TCRs.

General study results and limits: Later, an analysis showed that TCR beta chains associated with HLA were more clonally expanded than others that were equally common. CMV antigen specificity was confirmed in vitro for a few CMV-associated chains. CMV serostatus stood as the only immune exposure information on hand.

CDR1 and CDR2 from the germline V gene are SGDLS and YYNGEE. CDR3 length: 13 residues. The V gene lost 2 bases and the J gene lost 8 bases, with 13 bases spanning the gap. PCR employed 60 Vbeta and 13 Jbeta primers. Data came from immunoSEQ multiplex PCR; TCRdb stores just in-frame clones and leaves some out. The table gives 130,000 to 150,000 clones; the top ten clones make up under 3.5% of it. Worth noting for this clone: Its antigen is undetermined.

The sample consisted of PBMCs. The chain is built from TRBV9 and TRBJ1-2, with a tentative D call TRBD1 (6 bases). This TCR came from a man aged 35 to 55 in good health and CMV-seronegative. CDR3 amino acids: CASSVMGAWGYTF. CDR3 bases: TGTGCCAGCAGCGTTATGGGGGCTTGGGGCTACACCTTC.